The source of this TCR beta chain is a study of cytomegalovirus exposure and HLA in healthy donors. PCR primers comprised 60 Vbeta and 13 Jbeta primers. Method: immunoSEQ multiplex PCR; TCRdb's copy keeps in-frame clones and lacks some. In all, the sample yields 200,000 to 250,000 clones. The CDR3 sequence is 18 residues long. Germline V gives CDR1 MNHEY, CDR2 SMNVEV (reference sequence). J was trimmed by 1 base and V by 3 bases; bases with no gene match: 11. This receptor was obtained from a woman in her 30s in good health and CMV-seropositive. Sequencing was performed on PBMCs. This rearrangement joins TRBV27 to TRBJ2-2, with 7 nucleotides matching TRBD2. The CDR3 DNA reads TGTGCCAGCAGTTTTTACCACTCGGGACTATTGAACACCGGGGAGCTGTTTTTT. This gives the protein CASSFYHSGLLNTGELFF.